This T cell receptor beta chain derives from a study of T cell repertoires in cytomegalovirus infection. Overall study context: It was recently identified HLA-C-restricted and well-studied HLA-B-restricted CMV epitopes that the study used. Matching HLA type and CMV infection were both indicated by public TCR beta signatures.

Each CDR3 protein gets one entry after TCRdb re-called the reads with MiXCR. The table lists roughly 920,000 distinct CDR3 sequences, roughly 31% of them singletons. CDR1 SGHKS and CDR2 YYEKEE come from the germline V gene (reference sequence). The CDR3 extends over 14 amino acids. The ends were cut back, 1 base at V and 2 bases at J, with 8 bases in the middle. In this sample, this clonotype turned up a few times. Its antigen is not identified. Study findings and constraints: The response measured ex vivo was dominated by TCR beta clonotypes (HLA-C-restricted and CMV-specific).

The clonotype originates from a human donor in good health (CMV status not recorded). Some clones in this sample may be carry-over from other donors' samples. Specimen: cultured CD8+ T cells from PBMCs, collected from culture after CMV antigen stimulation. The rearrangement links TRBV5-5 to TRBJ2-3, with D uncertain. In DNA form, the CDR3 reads TGTGCCAGCAGCTTGACAGAAGACACAGATACGCAGTATTTT. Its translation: CASSLTEDTDTQYF.